This paragraph reports one T cell receptor (beta chain). This sample is part of a study of control samples from healthy donors and cancer patients. Only in-frame clones appear in the TCRdb table, and some are missing; sequencing was by immunoSEQ multiplex PCR. The sample contains roughly 130,000 clones, approximately 86% of which appear only once. Germline CDR1 is LGHNA and CDR2 is YNFKEQ. Trimming stripped 1 base from V and 5 bases from J, with 6 bases between. This CDR3 contains 13 residues. This sequence originates from a woman aged 30 to 39 in good health. The rearrangement uses TRBV4-2 and TRBJ1-5; D is undetermined. Specimen: blood. CDR3 region: CASSQGRDQPQHF. CDR3 sequence (DNA): TGTGCCAGCAGCCAAGGGCGGGATCAGCCCCAGCATTTT.